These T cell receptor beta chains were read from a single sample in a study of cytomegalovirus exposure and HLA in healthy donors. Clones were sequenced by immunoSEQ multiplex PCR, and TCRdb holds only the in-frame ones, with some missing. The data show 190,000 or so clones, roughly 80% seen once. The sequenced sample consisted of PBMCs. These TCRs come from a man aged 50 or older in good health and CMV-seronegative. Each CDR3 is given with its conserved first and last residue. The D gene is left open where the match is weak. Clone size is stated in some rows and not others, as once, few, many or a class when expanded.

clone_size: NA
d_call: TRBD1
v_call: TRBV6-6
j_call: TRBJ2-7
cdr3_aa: CASSPRTGGMYEQYF
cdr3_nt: TGTGCCAGCAGCCCAAGGACAGGGGGCATGTACGAGCAGTACTTC

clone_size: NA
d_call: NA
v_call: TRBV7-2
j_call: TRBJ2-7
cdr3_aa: CASSLVSTSTSHEQYF
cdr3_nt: TGTGCCAGCAGCTTAGTCTCGACTAGTACTTCCCACGAGCAGTACTTC

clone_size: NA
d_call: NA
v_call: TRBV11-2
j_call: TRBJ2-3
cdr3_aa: CASNRGGGLSGTQYF
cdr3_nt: TGTGCCAGCAACAGAGGGGGAGGGCTGTCGGGTACGCAGTATTTT

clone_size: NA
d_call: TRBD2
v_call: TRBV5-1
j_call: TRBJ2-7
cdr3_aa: CASSLFGGRAYEQYF
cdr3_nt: TGCGCCAGCAGCCTGTTTGGTGGGAGGGCCTACGAGCAGTACTTC

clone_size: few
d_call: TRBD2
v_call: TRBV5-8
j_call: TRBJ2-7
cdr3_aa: CASSPGLAGGYEQYF
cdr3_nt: TGTGCCAGCAGCCCTGGACTAGCGGGAGGCTACGAGCAGTACTTC

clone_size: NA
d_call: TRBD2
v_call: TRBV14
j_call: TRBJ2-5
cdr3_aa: CASSHPSVVAGMETQYF
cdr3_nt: TGTGCCAGCAGCCACCCCTCGGTGGTAGCGGGCATGGAGACCCAGTACTTC

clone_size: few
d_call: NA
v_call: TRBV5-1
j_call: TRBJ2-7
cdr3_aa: CASSLATPAYEQYF
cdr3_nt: TGCGCCAGCAGCTTGGCTACGCCCGCCTACGAGCAGTACTTC

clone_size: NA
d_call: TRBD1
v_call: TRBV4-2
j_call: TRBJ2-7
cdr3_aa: CASSQYGQGAIYEQYF
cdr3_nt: TGTGCCAGCAGCCAATACGGACAGGGCGCGATATACGAGCAGTACTTC

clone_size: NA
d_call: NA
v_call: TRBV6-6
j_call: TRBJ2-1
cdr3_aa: CASGRVWNEQFF
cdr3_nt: TGTGCCAGCGGCAGGGTCTGGAATGAGCAGTTCTTC

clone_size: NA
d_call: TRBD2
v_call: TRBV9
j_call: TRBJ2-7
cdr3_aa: CASSVEAGGMGEQYF
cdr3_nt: TGTGCCAGCAGCGTAGAGGCGGGAGGGATGGGCGAGCAGTACTTC

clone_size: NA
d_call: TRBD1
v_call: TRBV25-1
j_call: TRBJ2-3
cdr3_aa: CASSRQGAHTDTQYF
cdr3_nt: TGTGCCAGCAGTAGACAGGGGGCCCACACAGATACGCAGTATTTT

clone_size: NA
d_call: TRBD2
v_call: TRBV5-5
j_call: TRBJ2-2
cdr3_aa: CASSSDLAGYGELFF
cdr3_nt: TGTGCCAGCAGCTCCGATTTAGCGGGATACGGGGAGCTGTTTTTT

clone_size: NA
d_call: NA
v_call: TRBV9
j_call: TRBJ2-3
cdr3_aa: CASSVVQGTDTQYF
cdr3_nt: TGTGCCAGCAGCGTAGTACAGGGCACAGATACGCAGTATTTT

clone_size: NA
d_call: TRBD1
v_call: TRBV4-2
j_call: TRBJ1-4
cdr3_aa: CASSRQGARNEKLFF
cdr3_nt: TGTGCCAGCAGCCGACAGGGGGCAAGAAATGAAAAACTGTTTTTT

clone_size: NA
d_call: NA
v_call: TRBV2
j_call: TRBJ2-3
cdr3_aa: CASSEALLASRTQYF
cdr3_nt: TGTGCCAGCAGTGAAGCGCTGTTAGCCTCGAGGACGCAGTATTTT

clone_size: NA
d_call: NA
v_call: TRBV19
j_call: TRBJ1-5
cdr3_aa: CASSMGPVSNQPQHF
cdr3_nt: TGTGCCAGTAGTATGGGGCCGGTTAGCAATCAGCCCCAGCATTTT

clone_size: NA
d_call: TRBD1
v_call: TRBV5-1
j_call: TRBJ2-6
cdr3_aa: CASSVSGTGSSGANVLTF
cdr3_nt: TGCGCCAGCAGCGTTTCCGGGACAGGGAGCTCTGGGGCCAACGTCCTGACTTTC

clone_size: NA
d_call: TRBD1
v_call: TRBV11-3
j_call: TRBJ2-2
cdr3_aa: CASSLDKGTGYTGELFF
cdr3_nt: TGTGCCAGCAGCTTAGATAAAGGGACAGGGTACACCGGGGAGCTGTTTTTT

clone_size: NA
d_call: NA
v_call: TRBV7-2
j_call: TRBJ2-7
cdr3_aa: CASSLAVPSTYEQYF
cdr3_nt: TGTGCCAGCAGCTTAGCGGTCCCTAGTACCTACGAGCAGTACTTC

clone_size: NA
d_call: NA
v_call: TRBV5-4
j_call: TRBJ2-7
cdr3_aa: CASSLVGTEYEQYF
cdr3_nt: TGTGCCAGCAGCTTGGTTGGGACTGAGTACGAGCAGTACTTC

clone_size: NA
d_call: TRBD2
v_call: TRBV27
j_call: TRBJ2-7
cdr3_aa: CASSYRLAGKFEQYF
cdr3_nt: TGTGCCAGCAGTTACCGCCTAGCGGGGAAGTTCGAGCAGTACTTC

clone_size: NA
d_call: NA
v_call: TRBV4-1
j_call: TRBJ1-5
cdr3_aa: CASSQDLGKTVGGYSNQPQHF
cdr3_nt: TGCGCCAGCAGCCAAGATTTGGGGAAGACCGTGGGGGGTTATAGCAATCAGCCCCAGCATTTT

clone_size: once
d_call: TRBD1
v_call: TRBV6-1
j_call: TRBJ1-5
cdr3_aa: CASSPYRGGNQPQHF
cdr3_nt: TGTGCCAGCAGCCCCTACAGGGGAGGCAATCAGCCCCAGCATTTT

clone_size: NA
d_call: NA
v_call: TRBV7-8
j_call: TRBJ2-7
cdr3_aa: CASSLTDQGEQYF
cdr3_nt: TGTGCCAGCAGCCTTACTGACCAGGGGGAGCAGTACTTC

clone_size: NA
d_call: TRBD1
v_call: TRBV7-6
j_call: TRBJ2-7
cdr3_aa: CASSLGRQGGDEQYF
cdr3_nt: TGTGCCAGCAGCTTAGGGAGACAGGGGGGGGACGAGCAGTACTTC

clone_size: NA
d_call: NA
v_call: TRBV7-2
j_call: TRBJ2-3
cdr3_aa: CASSLKAGRTDTQYF
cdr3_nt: TGTGCCAGCAGCTTAAAAGCGGGCCGCACAGATACGCAGTATTTT

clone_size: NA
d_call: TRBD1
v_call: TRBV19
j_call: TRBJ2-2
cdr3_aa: CATLGQGPGELFF
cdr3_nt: TGTGCCACCCTAGGACAGGGGCCCGGGGAGCTGTTTTTT

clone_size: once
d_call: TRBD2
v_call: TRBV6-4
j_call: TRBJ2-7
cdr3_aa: CARPTALGKRGCNEQYF
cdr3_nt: TGTGCCAGGCCGACGGCCTTAGGGAAGCGGGGTTGCAACGAGCAGTACTTC

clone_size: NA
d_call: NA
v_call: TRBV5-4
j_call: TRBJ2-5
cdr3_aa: CASSSTTGPRETQYF
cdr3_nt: TGTGCCAGCAGCTCGACGACAGGCCCGAGAGAGACCCAGTACTTC

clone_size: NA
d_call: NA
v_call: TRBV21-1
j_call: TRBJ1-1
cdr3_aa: CASSKGGTGAMNTEAFF
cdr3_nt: TGTGCCAGCAGCAAAGGTGGGACAGGGGCCATGAACACTGAAGCTTTCTTT

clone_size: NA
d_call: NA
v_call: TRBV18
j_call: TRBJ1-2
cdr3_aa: CASSPVDRGGYTF
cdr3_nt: TGTGCCAGCTCACCAGTGGACCGGGGGGGCTACACCTTC

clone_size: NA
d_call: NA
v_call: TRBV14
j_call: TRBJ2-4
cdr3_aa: CASSRSQLAKNIQYF
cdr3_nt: TGTGCCAGCAGCCGGTCCCAACTAGCCAAAAACATTCAGTACTTC

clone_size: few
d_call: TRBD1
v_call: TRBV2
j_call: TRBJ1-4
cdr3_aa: CASSVRGLWANEKLFF
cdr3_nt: TGTGCCAGCAGTGTGAGGGGGCTGTGGGCGAATGAAAAACTGTTTTTT

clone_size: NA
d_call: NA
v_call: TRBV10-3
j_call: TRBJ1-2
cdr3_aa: CAISRPGEGYTF
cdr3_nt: TGTGCCATCAGCCGACCGGGGGAGGGCTACACCTTC

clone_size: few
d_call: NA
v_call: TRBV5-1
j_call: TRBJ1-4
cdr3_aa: CASSLVPGRNEKLFF
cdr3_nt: TGCGCCAGCAGCTTGGTTCCAGGGCGTAATGAAAAACTGTTTTTT

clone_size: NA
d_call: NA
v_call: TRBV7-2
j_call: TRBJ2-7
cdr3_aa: CASSAQGLAPYEQYF
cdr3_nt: TGTGCCAGCAGCGCGCAGGGGTTAGCCCCCTACGAGCAGTACTTC

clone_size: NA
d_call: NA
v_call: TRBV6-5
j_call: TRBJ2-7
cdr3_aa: CASSKQGPYEQYF
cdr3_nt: TGTGCCAGCAGCAAACAGGGACCCTACGAGCAGTACTTC

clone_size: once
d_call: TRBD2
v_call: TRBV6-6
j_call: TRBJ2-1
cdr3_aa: CASTGGTSEYNEQFF
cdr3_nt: TGTGCCAGCACCGGGGGGACTAGCGAGTACAATGAGCAGTTCTTC

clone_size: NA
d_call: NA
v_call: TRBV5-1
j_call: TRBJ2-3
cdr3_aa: CASNHEGILTDTQYF
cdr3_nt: TGCGCCAGCAACCATGAGGGTATACTCACAGATACGCAGTATTTT

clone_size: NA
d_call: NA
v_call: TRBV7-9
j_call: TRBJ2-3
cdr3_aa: CASSLGAGPDTQYF
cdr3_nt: TGTGCCAGCAGCTTAGGGGCCGGTCCAGATACGCAGTATTTT

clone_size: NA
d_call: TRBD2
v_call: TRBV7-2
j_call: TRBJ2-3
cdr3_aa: CASSRTSGGARSTDTQYF
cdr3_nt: TGTGCCAGCAGCCGTACTAGCGGGGGGGCCCGGAGCACAGATACGCAGTATTTT

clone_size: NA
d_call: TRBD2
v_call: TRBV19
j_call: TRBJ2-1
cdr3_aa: CASSMAGAGGPYNEQFF
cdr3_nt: TGTGCCAGTAGTATGGCGGGAGCGGGAGGGCCCTACAATGAGCAGTTCTTC

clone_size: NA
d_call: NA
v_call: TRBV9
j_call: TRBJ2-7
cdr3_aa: CASSSQGPEQYF
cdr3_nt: TGTGCCAGCAGCTCCCAGGGGCCCGAGCAGTACTTC

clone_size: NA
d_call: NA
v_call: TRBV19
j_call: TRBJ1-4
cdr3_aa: CASSNGQWEEKLFF
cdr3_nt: TGTGCCAGTAGTAACGGGCAATGGGAGGAAAAACTGTTTTTT

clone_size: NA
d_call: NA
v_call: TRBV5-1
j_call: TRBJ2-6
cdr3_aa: CASEDSSGANVLTF
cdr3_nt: TGCGCCAGCGAGGACAGCTCTGGGGCCAACGTCCTGACTTTC

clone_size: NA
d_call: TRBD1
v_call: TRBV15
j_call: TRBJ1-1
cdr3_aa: CATSRDVSAGGWAFF
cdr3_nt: TGTGCCACCAGCAGAGATGTGTCGGCAGGGGGCTGGGCTTTCTTT

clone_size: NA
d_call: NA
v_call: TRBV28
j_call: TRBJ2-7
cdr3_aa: CASSRGYEQYF
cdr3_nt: TGTGCCAGCAGCCGCGGCTACGAGCAGTACTTC

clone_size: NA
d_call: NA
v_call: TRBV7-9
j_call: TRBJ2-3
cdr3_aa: CATGRERSTDTQYF
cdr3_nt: TGTGCCACCGGTAGGGAGCGGAGCACAGATACGCAGTATTTT

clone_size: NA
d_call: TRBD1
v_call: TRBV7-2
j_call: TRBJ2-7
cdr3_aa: CASSFMTGEREQYF
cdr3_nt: TGTGCCAGCAGCTTCATGACAGGGGAACGCGAGCAGTACTTC

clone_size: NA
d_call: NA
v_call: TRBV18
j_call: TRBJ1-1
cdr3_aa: CASSLLLTEAFF
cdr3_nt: TGTGCCAGCTCACTCCTACTCACTGAAGCTTTCTTT

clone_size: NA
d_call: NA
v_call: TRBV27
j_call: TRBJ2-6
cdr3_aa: CASSLVTGANVLTF
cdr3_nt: TGTGCCAGCAGTTTAGTAACTGGGGCCAACGTCCTGACTTTC

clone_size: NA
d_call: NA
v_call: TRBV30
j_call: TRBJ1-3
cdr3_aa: CAWSRGISGNTIYF
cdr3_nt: TGTGCCTGGAGTCGAGGGATCTCTGGAAACACCATATATTTT

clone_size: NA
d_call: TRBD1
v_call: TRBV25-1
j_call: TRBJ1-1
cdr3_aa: CASSEPGGGSTEAFF
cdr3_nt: TGTGCCAGCAGTGAACCGGGAGGGGGCTCCACTGAAGCTTTCTTT

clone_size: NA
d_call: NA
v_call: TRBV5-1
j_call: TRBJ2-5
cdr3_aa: CASSLGGSGETQYF
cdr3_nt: TGCGCCAGCAGCTTAGGGGGTTCCGGGGAGACCCAGTACTTC